The clone carrying this T cell receptor beta chain was seen just once. Antigen: not known. 13 Jbeta primers and 60 Vbeta primers were used for the PCR. Method: immunoSEQ multiplex PCR; TCRdb's copy keeps in-frame clones and lacks some. The sample shows about 270,000 clones, 86% of them seen only once. The sample comes from a study of cytomegalovirus exposure and HLA in healthy donors. General observations from the study: Later, an analysis found that common viral pathogens appeared to be linked with several of the most significant clusters. In an earlier analysis, in 540 or so donors, most V segments appeared productive either ~90% or ~30% of the time.

The CDR3 totals 13 residues. Germline lookup yields CDR1 SQVTM and CDR2 ANQGSEA. Material: PBMCs. The clonotype originates from a man aged 40-49 years in good health and CMV-seropositive. The chain links TRBV29-1 to TRBJ2-5; D is uncertain. The DNA end is a closer match to TRBJ2-7, so the J assignment may be wrong. The CDR3 reads CSVQSLVDYEQYF. CDR3 DNA sequence: TGCAGCGTTCAAAGTCTAGTTGACTACGAGCAGTACTTC.